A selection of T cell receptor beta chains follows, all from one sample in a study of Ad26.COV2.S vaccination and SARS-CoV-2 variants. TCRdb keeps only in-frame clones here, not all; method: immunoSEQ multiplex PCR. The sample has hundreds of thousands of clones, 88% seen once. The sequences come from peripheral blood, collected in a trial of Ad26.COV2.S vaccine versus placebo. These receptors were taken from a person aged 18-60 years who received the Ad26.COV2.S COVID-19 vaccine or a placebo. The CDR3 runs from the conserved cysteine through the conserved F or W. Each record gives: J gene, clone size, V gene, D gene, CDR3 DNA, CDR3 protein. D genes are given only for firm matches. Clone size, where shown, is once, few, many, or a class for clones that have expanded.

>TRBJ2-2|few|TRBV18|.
TGTGCCAGCTCCCCCGGGAGTTCCGGCTCCGGGGAGCTGTTTTTT
CASSPGSSGSGELFF
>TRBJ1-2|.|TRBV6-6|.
TGTGCCAGCAGTTCAATAACAGGTTCAGGAGGCTACACCTTC
CASSSITGSGGYTF
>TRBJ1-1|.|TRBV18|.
TGTGCCAGCTCCCGCGGACAGCCGAACACTGAAGCTTTCTTT
CASSRGQPNTEAFF
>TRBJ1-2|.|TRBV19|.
TGTGCCAGTAGTATAGAGCTGCCCCTGTATGGCTACACCTTC
CASSIELPLYGYTF
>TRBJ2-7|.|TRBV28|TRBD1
TGTGCCAGCAATTCACAGGGGTTACACGAGCAGTACTTC
CASNSQGLHEQYF
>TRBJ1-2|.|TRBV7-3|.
TGTGCCAGCAGATCCAAGGGGGGCGGCTACACCTTC
CASRSKGGGYTF
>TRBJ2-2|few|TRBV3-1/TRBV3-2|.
TGTGCCAGCAGCCGGGGTACAGGGAGTGGAGGGGAGCTGTTTTTT
CASSRGTGSGGELFF
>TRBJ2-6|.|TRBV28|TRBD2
TGTGCCAGCAATCTGGCCGGGACTAGCGGGATTTCTGGGGCCAACGTCCTGACTTTC
CASNLAGTSGISGANVLTF
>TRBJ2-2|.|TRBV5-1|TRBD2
TGCGCCAGCAGAGTTAATAGCGGGAGGGCGAGGACCGGGGAGCTGTTTTTT
CASRVNSGRARTGELFF
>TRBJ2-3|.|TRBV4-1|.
TGCGCCAGCAGCCACTTCGGCGGCACAGATACGCAGTATTTT
CASSHFGGTDTQYF
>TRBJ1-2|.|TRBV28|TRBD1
TGTGCCAGCAGTTCGGGACAGAGAATTAAGGGCTACACCTTC
CASSSGQRIKGYTF
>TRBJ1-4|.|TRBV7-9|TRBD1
TGTGCCAGCAGCTTAACCCCCACCGGGACAGAAAATGAAAAACTGTTTTTT
CASSLTPTGTENEKLFF
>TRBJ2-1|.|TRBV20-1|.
TGCAGTGCTCTAGCTAGGGAGCAGTTCTTC
CSALAREQFF
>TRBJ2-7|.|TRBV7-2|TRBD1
TGTGCCAGCAGCCTCTCGGGTGGACAGGGCTACGAGCAGTACTTC
CASSLSGGQGYEQYF
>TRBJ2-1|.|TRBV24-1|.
TGTGCCACCAGTGATCGATCCGGGGGGCGAGGGATATACAATGAGCAGTTCTTC
CATSDRSGGRGIYNEQFF
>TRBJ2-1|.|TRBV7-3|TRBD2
TGTGCCAGCAGCTCCTTAGCGGGCGCGGGAAATGAGCAGTTCTTC
CASSSLAGAGNEQFF
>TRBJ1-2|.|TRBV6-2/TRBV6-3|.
TGTGCCAGCAGCCCAGCCGGACAACGCTACACCTTC
CASSPAGQRYTF
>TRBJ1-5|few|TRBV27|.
TGTGCCAGCAGAAGAGAGGTAAATCAGCCCCAGCATTTT
CASRREVNQPQHF
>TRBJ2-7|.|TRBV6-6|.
TGTGCCAGCAGTTACAGATCTCGCCCTTTGGAGCAGTACTTC
CASSYRSRPLEQYF
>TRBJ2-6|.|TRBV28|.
TGTGCCAGCAGTTTCCCCTCCGGTCAATTAACCACCTCCTCTGGGGCCAACGTCCTGACTTTC
CASSFPSGQLTTSSGANVLTF
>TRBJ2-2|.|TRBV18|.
TGTGCCAGCTCGCTTCGACAGTCTAGTCCGACCGGGGAGCTGTTTTTT
CASSLRQSSPTGELFF
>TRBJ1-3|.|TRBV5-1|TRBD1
TGCGCCAGCAAGCTGAACGGACAGGGGGCAGACACCATATATTTT
CASKLNGQGADTIYF
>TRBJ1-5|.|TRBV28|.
TGTGCCAGCAGTTCCCGGACAGAATTTTATCAGCCCCAGCATTTT
CASSSRTEFYQPQHF
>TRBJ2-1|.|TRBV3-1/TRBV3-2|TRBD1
TGTGCCAGCAGTCTTCGGACAGGGAATTATGAGCAGTTCTTC
CASSLRTGNYEQFF
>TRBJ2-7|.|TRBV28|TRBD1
TGTGCCAGCAGTTTAGGGCTTGGACAGGGGCCGCGTATCTACGAGCAGTACTTC
CASSLGLGQGPRIYEQYF
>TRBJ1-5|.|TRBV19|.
TGTGCCAGTATGGGGCGGGGGGAAAATCAGCCCCAGCATTTT
CASMGRGENQPQHF
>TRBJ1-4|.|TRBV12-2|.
TGTGCAAGTCGCTTACGCCTCGGGACAGGTGGTGAAAAACTGTTTTTT
CASRLRLGTGGEKLFF
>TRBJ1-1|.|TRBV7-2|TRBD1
TGTGCCAGCAGCTCGACAGGGGGTGGTACTGAAGCTTTCTTT
CASSSTGGGTEAFF
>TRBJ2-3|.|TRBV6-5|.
TGTGCCAGCAGTTACCAGCGGAGGGGGGATACGCAGTATTTT
CASSYQRRGDTQYF
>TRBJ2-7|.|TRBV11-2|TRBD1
TGTGCCAGCAGCTTAGGTGGACTGGGGACAGTCTCCTACGAGCAGTACTTC
CASSLGGLGTVSYEQYF
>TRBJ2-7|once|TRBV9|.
TGTGCCAGCAGCGTAGCTTCGGTTGCGCGGGGCGAGCAGTACTTC
CASSVASVARGEQYF
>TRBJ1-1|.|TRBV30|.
TGTGCCTGGGGGGGGCTTGGATCACGGAACACTGAAGCTTTCTTT
CAWGGLGSRNTEAFF
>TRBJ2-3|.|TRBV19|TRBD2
TGTGCCAGTGTAGACAGCGGGAGGGTCAATACGCAGTATTTT
CASVDSGRVNTQYF
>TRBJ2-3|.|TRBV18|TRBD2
TGTGCCAGCTCACCTAGGGTCGGGACTAGCGGGAGGACCACAGATACGCAGTATTTT
CASSPRVGTSGRTTDTQYF
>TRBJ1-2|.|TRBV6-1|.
TGTGCCAGCATGACGCAGGTCGCTGGCTACACCTTC
CASMTQVAGYTF
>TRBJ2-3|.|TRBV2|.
TGTGCCAGGGATTATTGGGGGGAAACAGATACGCAGTATTTT
CARDYWGETDTQYF
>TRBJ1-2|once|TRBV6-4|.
TGTGCCAGCGGCCAGGCGGGGGGTAAAGGCTACACCTTC
CASGQAGGKGYTF